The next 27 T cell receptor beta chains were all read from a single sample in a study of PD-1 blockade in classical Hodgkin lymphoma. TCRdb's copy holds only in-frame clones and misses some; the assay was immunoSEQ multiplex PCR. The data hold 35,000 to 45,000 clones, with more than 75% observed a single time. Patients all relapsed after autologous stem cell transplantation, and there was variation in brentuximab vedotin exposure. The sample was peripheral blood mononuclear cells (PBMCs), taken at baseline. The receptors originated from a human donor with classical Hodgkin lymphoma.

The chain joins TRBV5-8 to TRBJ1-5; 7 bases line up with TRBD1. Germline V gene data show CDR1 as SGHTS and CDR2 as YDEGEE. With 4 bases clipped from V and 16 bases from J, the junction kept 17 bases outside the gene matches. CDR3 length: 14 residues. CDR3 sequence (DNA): TGTGCCAGCAGCCCGTACAGGGGTAGCGCCGGGATCCATTTT. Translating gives CASSPYRGSAGIHF.

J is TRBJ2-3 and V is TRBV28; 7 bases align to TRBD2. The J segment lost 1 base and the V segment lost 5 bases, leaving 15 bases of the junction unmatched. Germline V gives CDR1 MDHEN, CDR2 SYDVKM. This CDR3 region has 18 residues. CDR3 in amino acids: CASSPPPRTSRGTDTQYF. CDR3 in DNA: TGTGCCAGCAGTCCCCCCCCTCGGACTAGTCGTGGCACAGATACGCAGTATTTT.

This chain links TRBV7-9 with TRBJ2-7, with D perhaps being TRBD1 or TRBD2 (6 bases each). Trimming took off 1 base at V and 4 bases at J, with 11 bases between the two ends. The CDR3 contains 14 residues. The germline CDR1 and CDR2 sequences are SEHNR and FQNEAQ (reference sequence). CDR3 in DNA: TGTGCCAGCAGCTTAGGGGGGGCACGATACGAGCAGTACTTC. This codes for CASSLGGARYEQYF.

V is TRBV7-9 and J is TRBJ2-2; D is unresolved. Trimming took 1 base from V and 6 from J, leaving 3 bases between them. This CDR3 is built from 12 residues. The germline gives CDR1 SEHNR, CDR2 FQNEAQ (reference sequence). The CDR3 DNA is TGTGCCAGCAGCTTAGTTCCCGGGGAGCTGTTTTTT. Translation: CASSLVPGELFF.

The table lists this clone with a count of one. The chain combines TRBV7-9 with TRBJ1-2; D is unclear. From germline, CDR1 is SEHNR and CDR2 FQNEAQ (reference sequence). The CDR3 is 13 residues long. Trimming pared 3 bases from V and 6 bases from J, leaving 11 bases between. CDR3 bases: TGTGCCAGCAGCTTGGGTCTCTCGCATGGCTACACCTTC. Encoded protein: CASSLGLSHGYTF.

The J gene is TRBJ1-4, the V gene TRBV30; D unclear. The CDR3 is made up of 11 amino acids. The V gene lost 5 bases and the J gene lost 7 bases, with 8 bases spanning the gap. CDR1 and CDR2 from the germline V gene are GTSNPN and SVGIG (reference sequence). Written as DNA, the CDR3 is TGTGCCTGGGAGTTTAGTGAAAAACTGTTTTTT. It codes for CAWEFSEKLFF.

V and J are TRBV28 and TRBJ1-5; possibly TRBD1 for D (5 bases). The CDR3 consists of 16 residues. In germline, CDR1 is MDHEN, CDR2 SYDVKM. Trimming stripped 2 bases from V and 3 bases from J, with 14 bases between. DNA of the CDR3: TGTGCCAGCAGTTTAGGCAGGGCCGGCCCCAATCAGCCCCAGCATTTT. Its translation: CASSLGRAGPNQPQHF.

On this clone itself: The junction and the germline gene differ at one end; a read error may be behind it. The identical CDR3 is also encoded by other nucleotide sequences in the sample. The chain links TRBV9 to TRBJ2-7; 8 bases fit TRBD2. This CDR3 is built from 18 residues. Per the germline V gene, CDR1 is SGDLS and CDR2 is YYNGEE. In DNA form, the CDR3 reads TGTGCCAGCAGTGTAGCTACGGGGGGGCTAGCGGAGACCTACGAGCAGTACTTC. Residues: CASSVATGGLAETYEQYF.

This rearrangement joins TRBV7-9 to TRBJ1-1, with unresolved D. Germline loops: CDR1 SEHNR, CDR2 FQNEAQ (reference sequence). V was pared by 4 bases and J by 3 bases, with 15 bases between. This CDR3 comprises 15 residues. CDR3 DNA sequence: TGTGCCAGCAGCTACCCGCCGAGTGGGGACACTGAAGCTTTCTTT. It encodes CASSYPPSGDTEAFF.

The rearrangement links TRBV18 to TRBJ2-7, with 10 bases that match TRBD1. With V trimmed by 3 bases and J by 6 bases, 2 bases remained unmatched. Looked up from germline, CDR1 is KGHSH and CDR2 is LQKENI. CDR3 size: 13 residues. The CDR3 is CASSPRDRGEQYF. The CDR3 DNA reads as TGTGCCAGCTCACCCCGGGACAGGGGCGAGCAGTACTTC.

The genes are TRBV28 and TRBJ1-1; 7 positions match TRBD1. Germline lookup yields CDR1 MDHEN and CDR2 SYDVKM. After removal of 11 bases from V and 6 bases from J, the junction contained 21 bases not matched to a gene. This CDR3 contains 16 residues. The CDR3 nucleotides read TGTGCCGGTTTCCTCTACAGGGGAATAAAGGTCGCTGAAGCTTTCTTT. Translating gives CAGFLYRGIKVAEAFF.

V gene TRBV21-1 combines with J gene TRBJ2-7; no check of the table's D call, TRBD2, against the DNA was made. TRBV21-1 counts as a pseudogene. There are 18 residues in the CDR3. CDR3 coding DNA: TGTGCCAGCAGCAAAGCGCCGGGGTCTAGCGGAGCTGGGTACGAGCAGTACTTC. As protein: CASSKAPGSSGAGYEQYF.

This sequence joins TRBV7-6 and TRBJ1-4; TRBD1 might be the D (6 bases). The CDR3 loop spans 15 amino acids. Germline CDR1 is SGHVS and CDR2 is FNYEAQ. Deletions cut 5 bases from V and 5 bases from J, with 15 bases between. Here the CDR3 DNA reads TGTGCCAGCAGCCCGCTGACAGGTCTGAATGAAAAACTGTTTTTT. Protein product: CASSPLTGLNEKLFF. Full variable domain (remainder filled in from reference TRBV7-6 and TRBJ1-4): GAGVSQSPRYKVTKRGQDVALRCDPISGHVSLYWYRQALGQGPEFLTYFNYEAQQDKSGLPNDRFSAERPEGSISTLTIQRTEQRDSAMYRCASSPLTGLNEKLFFGSGTQLSVL.

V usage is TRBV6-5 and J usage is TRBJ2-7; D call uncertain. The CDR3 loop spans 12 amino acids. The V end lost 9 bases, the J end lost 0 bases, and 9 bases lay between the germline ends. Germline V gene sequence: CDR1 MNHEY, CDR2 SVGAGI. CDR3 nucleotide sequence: TGTGCCAGGGCTTCCAGCTCCTACGAGCAGTACTTC. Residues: CARASSSYEQYF.

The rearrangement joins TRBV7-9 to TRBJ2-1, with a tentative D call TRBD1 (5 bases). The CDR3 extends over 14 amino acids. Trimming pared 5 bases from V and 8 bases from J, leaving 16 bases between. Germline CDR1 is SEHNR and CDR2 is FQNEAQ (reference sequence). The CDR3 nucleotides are TGTGCCAGCAGCCAAGGGGTACTCTCGCATGAGCAGTTCTTC. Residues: CASSQGVLSHEQFF.

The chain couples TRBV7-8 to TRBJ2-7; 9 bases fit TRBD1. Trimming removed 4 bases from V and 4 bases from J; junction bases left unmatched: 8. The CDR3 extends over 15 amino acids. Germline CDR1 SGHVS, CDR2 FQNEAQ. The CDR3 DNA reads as TGTGCCAGCAGCTCCCGGGGACAGGGTGGGTACGAGCAGTACTTC. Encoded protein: CASSSRGQGGYEQYF.

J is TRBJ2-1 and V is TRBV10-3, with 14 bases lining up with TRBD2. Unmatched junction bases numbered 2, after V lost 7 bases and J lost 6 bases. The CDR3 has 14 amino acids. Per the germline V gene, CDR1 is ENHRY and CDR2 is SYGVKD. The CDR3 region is CAIIGTSGSNEQFF. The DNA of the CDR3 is TGTGCCATCATTGGGACTAGCGGGAGCAATGAGCAGTTCTTC.

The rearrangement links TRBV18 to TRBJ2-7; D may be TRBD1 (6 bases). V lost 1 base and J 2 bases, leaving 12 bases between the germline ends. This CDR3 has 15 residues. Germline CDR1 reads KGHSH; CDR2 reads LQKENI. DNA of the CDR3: TGTGCCAGCTCACCACGGGGGCCTGGTACCTACGAGCAGTACTTC. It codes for CASSPRGPGTYEQYF. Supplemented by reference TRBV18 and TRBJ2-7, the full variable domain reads NAGVMQNPRHLVRRRGQEARLRCSPMKGHSHVYWYRQLPEEGLKFMVYLQKENIIDESGMPKERFSAEFPKEGPSILRIQQVVRGDSAAYFCASSPRGPGTYEQYFGPGTRLTVT.

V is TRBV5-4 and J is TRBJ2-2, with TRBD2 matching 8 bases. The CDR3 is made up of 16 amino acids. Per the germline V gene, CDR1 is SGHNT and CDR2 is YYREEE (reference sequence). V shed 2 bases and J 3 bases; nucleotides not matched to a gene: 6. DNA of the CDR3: TGTGCCAGCAGCTTCGGACTAGCTCCTGACACCGGGGAGCTGTTTTTT. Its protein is CASSFGLAPDTGELFF.

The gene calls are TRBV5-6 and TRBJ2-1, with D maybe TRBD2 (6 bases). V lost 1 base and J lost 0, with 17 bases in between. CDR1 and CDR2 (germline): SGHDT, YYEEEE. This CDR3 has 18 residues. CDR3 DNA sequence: TGTGCCAGCAGCTTGTATCTGGAGGGGCCGAGCTCCTACAATGAGCAGTTCTTC. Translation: CASSLYLEGPSSYNEQFF.

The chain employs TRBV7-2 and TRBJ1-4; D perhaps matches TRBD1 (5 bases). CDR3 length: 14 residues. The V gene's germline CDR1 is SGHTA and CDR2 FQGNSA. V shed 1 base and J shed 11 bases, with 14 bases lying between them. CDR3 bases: TGTGCCAGCAGCTTAGGGGGCATCAGCGGGAAACTGTTTTTT. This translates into CASSLGGISGKLFF.

Written as DNA, the CDR3 is TGCGCCAGCAGCTTGACTCCAAGCTCCTACGAGCAGTACTTC. Residues: CASSLTPSSYEQYF. The chain recombines TRBV5-1 with TRBJ2-7; D is uncertain. The CDR3 is made up of 14 amino acids. CDR1 and CDR2 (germline): SGHRS, YFSETQ. Deletions cut 1 base from V and 0 bases from J, with 8 bases between.

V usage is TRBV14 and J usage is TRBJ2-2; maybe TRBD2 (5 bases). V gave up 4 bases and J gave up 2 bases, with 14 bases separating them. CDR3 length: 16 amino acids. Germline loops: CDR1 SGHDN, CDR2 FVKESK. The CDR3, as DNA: TGTGCCAGCAGCCCAGAGGGTCTTAAAAACACCGGGGAGCTGTTTTTT. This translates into CASSPEGLKNTGELFF.

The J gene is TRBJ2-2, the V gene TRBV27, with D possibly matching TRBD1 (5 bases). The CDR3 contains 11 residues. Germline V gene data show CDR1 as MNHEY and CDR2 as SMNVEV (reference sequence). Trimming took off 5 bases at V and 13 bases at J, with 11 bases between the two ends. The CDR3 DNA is TGTGCCAGCAGTGGTTTAAGGGGGCTGTTTTTT. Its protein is CASSGLRGLFF.

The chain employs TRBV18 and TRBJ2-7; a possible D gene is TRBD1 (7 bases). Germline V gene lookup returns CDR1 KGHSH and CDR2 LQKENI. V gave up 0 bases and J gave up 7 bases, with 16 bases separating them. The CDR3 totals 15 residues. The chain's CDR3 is CASSPPDRRGDEQYF. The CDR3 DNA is TGTGCCAGCTCACCACCGGACAGGAGGGGAGATGAGCAGTACTTC.

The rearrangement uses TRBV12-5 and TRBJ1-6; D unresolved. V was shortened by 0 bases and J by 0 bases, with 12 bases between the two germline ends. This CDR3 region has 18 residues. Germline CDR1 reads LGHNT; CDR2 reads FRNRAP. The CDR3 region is CASGLVPPPDSYNSPLHF. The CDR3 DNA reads TGTGCTAGTGGTTTGGTACCCCCTCCGGACTCCTATAATTCACCCCTCCACTTT. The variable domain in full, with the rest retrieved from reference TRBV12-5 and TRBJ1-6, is DARVTQTPRHKVTEMGQEVTMRCQPILGHNTVFWYRQTMMQGLELLAYFRNRAPLDDSGMPKDRFSAEMPDATLATLKIQPSEPRDSAVYFCASGLVPPPDSYNSPLHFGNGTRLTVT.

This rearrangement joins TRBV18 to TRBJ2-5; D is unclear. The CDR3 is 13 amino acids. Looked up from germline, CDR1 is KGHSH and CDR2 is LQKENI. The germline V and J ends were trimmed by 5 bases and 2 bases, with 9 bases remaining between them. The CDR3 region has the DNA TGTGCCAGCTCATTTTATCATCAAGAGACCCAGTACTTC. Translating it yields CASSFYHQETQYF.